This TCR beta chain was recorded in a study of metastatic and nonmetastatic thyroid tumors. Study context: Both malignant and benign thyroid patients supplied peripheral blood and tumor or nodule tissue samples, across which the repertoires of these patients were then compared. Study conclusions and caveats: As reported, TCR beta diversity in blood and tumor was significantly higher in malignant thyroid tumors than in benign nodules.

Until they underwent thyroid surgery, no patient had received any treatment. How the authors handled the data: To classify distant metastasis in papillary thyroid cancer, a model was built from CDR3 differences across clinicopathological groups. TCRdb recomputed clones from the PCR reads via MiXCR. What appears here as the V and J calls and clone size reflects TCRdb's work, not the paper's. The table includes 15,000 or so clones, around 28% detected once. This clone was detected ten times or more. Its target is not known. The CDR3 sequence is 14 residues long. The V end lost 0 bases, the J end lost 4 bases, and 12 bases lay between the germline ends. The germline CDR1 and CDR2 sequences are SQVTM and ANQGSEA.

The J gene is TRBJ1-2, the V gene TRBV29-1; D is perhaps TRBD1 (6 bases). This clonotype originated in a male donor with papillary thyroid cancer or a benign thyroid nodule (not recorded which). Some clones in this sample may be carry-over from other donors' samples. The specimen was tumor tissue. CDR3 protein: CSVEEEQGLYGYTF. CDR3 DNA: TGCAGCGTTGAAGAGGAGCAGGGGCTCTATGGCTACACCTTC.